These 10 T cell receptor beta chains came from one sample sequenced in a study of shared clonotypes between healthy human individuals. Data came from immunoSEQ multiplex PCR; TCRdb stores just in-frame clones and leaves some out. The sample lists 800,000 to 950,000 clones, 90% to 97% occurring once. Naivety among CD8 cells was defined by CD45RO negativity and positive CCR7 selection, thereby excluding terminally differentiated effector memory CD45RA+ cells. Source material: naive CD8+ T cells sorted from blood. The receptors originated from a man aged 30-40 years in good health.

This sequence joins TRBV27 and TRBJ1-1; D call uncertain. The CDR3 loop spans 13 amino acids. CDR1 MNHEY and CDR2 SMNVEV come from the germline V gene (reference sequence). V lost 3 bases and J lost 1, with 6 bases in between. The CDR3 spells CASSLKGNTEAFF. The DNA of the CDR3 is TGTGCCAGCAGTTTGAAGGGGAACACTGAAGCTTTCTTT.

CDR3 in DNA: TGTGCCATCAGTGAGGCCTCTGGGGCCAACGTCCTGACTTTC. It is translated as CAISEASGANVLTF. This chain uses TRBV10-3 with TRBJ2-6; unclear D gene. CDR3 size: 14 residues. V was pared by 2 bases and J by 0 bases, with 2 bases between. The germline V gene encodes CDR1 ENHRY and CDR2 SYGVKD.

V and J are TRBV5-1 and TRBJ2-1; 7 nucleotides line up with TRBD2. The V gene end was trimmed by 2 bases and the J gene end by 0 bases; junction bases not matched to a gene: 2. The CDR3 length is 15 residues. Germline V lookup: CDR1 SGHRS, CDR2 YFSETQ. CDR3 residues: CASSLWTSSYNEQFF. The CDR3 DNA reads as TGCGCCAGCAGCTTATGGACTAGCTCCTACAATGAGCAGTTCTTC.

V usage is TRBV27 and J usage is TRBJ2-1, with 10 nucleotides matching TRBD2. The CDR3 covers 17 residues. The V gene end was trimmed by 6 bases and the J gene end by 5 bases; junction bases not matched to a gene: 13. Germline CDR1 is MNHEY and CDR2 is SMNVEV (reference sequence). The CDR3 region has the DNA TGTGCCAGCAGAAGGGGAACTAGCGGGATTTCCAACAATGAGCAGTTCTTC. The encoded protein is CASRRGTSGISNNEQFF.

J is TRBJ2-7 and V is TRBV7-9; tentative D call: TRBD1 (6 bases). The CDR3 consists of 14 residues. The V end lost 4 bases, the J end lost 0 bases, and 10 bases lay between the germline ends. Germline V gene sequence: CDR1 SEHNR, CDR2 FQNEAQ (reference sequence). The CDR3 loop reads CASSSEDSSYEQYF. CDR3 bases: TGTGCCAGCAGCTCAGAGGACAGCTCCTACGAGCAGTACTTC.

The chain's CDR3 is CASIETDSYYEQYF. The CDR3 DNA reads TGTGCCAGCATCGAGACGGACAGTTACTACGAGCAGTACTTC. The V call is TRBV2, the J call TRBJ2-7, with a possible D match to TRBD1 (6 bases). Between the trimmed V and J ends, which lost 7 bases and 3 bases, there was a span of 16 bases. Germline-derived CDR1 and CDR2 are SNHLY and FYNNEI. The CDR3 is 14 amino acids.

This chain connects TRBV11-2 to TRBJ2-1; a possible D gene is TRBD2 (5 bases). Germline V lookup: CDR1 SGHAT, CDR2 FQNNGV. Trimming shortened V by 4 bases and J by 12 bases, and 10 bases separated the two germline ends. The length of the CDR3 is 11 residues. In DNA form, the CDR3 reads TGTGCCAGCAGCTCCCGGGAAGGGCAGTTCTTC. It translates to CASSSREGQFF.

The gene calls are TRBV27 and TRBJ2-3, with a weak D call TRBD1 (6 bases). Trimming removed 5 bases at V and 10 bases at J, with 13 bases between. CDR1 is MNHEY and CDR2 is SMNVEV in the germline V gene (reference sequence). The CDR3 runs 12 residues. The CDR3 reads CASSVQGTAQYF. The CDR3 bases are TGTGCCAGCAGTGTACAGGGAACGGCGCAGTATTTT.

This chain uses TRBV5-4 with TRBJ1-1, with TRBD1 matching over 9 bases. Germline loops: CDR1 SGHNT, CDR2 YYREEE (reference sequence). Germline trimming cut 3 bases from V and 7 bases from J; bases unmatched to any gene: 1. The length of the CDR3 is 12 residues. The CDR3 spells CASSSGQGEAFF. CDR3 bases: TGTGCCAGCAGCTCGGGACAGGGTGAAGCTTTCTTT. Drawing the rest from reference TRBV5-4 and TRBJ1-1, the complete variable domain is ETGVTQSPTHLIKTRGQQVTLRCSSQSGHNTVSWYQQALGQGPQFIFQYYREEENGRGNFPPRFSGLQFPNYSSELNVNALELDDSALYLCASSSGQGEAFFGQGTRLTVV.

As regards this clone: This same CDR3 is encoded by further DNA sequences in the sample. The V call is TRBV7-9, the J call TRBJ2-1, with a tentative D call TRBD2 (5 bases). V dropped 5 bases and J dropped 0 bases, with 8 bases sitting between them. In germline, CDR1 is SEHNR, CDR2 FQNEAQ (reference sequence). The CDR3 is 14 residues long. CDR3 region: CASSTSGSYNEQFF. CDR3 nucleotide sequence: TGTGCCAGCAGCACCAGCGGCTCCTACAATGAGCAGTTCTTC.